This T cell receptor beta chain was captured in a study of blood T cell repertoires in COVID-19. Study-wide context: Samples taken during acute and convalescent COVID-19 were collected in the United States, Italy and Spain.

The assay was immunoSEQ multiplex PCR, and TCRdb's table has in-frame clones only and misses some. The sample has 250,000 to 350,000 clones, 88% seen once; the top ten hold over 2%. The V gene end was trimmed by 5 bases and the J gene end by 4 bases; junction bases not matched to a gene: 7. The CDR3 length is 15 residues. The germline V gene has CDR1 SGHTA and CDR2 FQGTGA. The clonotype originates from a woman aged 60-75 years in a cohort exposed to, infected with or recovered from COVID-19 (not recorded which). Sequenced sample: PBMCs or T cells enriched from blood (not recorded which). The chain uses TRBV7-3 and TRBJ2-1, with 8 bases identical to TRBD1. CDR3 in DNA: TGTGCCAGCAGCACCGACAGGGGAGCATACAATGAGCAGTTCTTC. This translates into CASSTDRGAYNEQFF. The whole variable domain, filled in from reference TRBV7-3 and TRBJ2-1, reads GAGVSQTPSNKVTEKGKYVELRCDPISGHTALYWYRQSLGQGPEFLIYFQGTGAADDSGLPNDRFFAVRPEGSVSTLKIQRTERGDSAVYLCASSTDRGAYNEQFFGPGTRLTVL.